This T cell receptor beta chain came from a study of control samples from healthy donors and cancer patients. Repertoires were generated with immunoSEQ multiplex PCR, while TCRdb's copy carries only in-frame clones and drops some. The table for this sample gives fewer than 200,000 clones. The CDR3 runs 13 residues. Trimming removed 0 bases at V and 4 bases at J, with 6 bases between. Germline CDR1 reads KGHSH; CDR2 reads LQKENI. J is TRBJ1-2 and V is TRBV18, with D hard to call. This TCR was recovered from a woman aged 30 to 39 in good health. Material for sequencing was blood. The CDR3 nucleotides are TGTGCCAGCTCACCACCGGGCGGCTATGGCTACACCTTC. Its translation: CASSPPGGYGYTF.